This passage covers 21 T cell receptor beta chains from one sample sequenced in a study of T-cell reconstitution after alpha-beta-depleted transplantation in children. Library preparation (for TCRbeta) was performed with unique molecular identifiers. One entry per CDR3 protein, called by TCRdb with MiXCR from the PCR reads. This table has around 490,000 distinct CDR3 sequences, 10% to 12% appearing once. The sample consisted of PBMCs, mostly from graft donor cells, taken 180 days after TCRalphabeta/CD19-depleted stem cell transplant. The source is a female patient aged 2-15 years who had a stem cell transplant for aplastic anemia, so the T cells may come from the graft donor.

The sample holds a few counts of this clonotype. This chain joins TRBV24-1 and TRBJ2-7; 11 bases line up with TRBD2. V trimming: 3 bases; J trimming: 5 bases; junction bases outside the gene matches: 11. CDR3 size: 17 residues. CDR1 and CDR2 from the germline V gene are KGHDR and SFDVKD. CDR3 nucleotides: TGTGCCACCAGTGATCGACTAGCGGGAAGCTGGAACAACGAGCAGTACGTC. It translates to CATSDRLAGSWNNEQYV.

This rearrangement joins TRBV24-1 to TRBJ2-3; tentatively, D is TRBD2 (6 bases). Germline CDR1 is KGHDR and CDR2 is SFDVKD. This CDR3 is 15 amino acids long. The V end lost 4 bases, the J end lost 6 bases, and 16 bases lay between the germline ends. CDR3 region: CATSEPGPREDTQYF. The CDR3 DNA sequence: TGTGCCACCAGTGAACCGGGACCACGGGAGGATACGCAGTATTTT.

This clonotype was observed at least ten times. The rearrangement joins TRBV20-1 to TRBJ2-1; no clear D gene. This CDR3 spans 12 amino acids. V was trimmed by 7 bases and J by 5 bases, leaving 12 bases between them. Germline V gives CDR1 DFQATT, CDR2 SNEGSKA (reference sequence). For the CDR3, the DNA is TGCAGTGTTGATGGTCTGAACAATGAGCAGTTCTTC. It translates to CSVDGLNNEQFF.

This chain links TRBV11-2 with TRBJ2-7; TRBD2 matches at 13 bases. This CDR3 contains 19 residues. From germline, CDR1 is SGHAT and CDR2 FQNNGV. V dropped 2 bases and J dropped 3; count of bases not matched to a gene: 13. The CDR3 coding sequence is TGTGCCAGCAGCTTACCAGGACTAGCGGGAGTCCGAGGCTTCTACGAGCAGTACTTC. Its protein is CASSLPGLAGVRGFYEQYF.

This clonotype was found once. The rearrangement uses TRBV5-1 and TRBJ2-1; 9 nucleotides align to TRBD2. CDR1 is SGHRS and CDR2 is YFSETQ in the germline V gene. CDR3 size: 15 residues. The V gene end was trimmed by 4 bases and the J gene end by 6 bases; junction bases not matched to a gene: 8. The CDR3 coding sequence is TGCGCCAGCAGCCCCCTAGCGGGAAAGTCCAATGAGCAGTTCTTC. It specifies CASSPLAGKSNEQFF. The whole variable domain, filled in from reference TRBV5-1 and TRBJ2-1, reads KAGVTQTPRYLIKTRGQQVTLSCSPISGHRSVSWYQQTPGQGLQFLFEYFSETQRNKGNFPGRFSGRQFSNSRSEMNVSTLELGDSALYLCASSPLAGKSNEQFFGPGTRLTVL.

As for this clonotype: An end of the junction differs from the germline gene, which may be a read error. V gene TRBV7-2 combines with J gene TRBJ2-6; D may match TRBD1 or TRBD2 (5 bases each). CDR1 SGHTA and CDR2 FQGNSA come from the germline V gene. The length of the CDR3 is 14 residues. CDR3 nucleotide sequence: TGTGCCAGCAGCTTAAAAGCCGGGGCCAACGGCCTGACTTTC. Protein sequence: CASSLKAGANGLTF.

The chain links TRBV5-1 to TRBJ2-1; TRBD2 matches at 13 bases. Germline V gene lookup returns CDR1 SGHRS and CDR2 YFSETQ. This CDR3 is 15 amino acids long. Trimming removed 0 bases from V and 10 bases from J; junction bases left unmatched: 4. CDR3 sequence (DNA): TGCGCCAGCAGCTTGGGGACTAGCGGGAGAAGGGAGCAGTTCTTC. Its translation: CASSLGTSGRREQFF. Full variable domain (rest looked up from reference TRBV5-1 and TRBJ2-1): KAGVTQTPRYLIKTRGQQVTLSCSPISGHRSVSWYQQTPGQGLQFLFEYFSETQRNKGNFPGRFSGRQFSNSRSEMNVSTLELGDSALYLCASSLGTSGRREQFFGPGTRLTVL.

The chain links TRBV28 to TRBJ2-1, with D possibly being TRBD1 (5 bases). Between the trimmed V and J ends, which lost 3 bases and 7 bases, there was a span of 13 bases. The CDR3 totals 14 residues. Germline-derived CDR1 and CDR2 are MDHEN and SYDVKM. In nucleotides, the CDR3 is TGTGCCAGCAGTTTTTGGCAGGGTTGGAATGAGCAGTTCTTC. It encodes CASSFWQGWNEQFF.

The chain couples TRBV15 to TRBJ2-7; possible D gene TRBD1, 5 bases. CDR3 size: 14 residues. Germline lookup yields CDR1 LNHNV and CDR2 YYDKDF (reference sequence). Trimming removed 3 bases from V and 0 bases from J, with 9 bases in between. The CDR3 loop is CATSRDDSSYEQYF. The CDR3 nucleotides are TGTGCCACCAGCAGGGATGACAGCTCCTACGAGCAGTACTTC.

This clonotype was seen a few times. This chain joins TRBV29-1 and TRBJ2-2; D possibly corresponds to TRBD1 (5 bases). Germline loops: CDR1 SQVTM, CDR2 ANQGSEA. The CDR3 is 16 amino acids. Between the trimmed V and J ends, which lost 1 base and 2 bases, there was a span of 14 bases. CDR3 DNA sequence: TGCAGCGTTGAAGGGGCGGCAGGGCAAAACACCGGGGAGCTGTTTTTT. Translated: CSVEGAAGQNTGELFF.

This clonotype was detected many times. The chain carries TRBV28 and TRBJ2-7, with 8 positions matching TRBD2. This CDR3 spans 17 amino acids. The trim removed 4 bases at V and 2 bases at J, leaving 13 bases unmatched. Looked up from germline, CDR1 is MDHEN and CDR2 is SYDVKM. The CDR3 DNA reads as TGTGCCAGCAGTTCACCCTTAGGAGCGGGAGACCCCTACGAGCAGTACGTC. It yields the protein CASSSPLGAGDPYEQYV.

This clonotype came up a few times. The CDR3 is CASSLGTGYTGELFF. The CDR3, as DNA: TGCGCCAGCAGCTTGGGGACAGGGTACACCGGGGAGCTGTTTTTT. V is TRBV5-1 and J is TRBJ2-2; 8 bases are shared with TRBD1. The trim removed 0 bases at V and 3 bases at J, leaving 1 base unmatched. The CDR3 is made up of 15 amino acids. From germline, CDR1 is SGHRS and CDR2 YFSETQ.

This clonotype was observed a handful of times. CDR3 protein: CSASPGGRVLYNEQFF. For the CDR3, the DNA is TGCAGTGCTAGTCCGGGAGGGCGGGTACTTTACAATGAGCAGTTCTTC. The genes are TRBV20-1 and TRBJ2-1; 8 bases line up with TRBD2. The CDR3 spans 16 residues. The trim removed 3 bases at V and 4 bases at J, leaving 11 bases unmatched. The germline V gene has CDR1 DFQATT and CDR2 SNEGSKA (reference sequence).

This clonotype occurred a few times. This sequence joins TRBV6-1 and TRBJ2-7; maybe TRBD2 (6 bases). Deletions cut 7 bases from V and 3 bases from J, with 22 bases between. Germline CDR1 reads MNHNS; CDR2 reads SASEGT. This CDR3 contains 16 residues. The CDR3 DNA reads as TGTGCCAGCACCGGGACTTTCGGGACTGGACACTACGAGCAGTACGTC. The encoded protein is CASTGTFGTGHYEQYV.

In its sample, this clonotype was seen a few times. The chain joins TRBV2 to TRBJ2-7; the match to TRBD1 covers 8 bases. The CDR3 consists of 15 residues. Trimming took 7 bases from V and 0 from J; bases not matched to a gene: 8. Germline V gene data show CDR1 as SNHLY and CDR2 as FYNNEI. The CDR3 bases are TGTGCCAGCAACGAATGGGACAGGAGCTCCTACGAGCAGTACTTC. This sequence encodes CASNEWDRSSYEQYF.

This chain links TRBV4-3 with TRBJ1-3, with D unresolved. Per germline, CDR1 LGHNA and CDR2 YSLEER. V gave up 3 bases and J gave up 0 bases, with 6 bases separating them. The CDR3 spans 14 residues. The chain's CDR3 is CASSHKGSGNTIYF. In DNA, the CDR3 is TGCGCCAGCAGCCATAAGGGCTCTGGAAACACCATATATTTT.

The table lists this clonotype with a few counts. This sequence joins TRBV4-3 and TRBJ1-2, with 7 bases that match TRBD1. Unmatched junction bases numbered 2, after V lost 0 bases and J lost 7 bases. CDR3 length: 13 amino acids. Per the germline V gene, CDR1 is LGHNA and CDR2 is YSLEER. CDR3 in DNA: TGCGCCAGCAGCCAAGAGGCAGGGGGTGGCTACACCTTC. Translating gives CASSQEAGGGYTF.

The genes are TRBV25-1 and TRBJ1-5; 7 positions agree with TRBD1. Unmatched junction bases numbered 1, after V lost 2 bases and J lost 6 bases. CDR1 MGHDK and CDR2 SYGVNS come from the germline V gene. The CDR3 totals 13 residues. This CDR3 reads CASSEPGGQPQHF. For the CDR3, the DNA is TGTGCCAGCAGTGAACCAGGGGGTCAGCCCCAGCATTTT.

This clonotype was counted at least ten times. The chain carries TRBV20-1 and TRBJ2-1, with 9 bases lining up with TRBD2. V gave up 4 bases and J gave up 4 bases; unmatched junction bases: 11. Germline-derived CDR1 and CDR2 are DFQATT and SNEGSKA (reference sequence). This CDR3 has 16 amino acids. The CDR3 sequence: CSAKNPSGIFYNEQFF. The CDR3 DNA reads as TGCAGTGCTAAGAACCCTAGCGGGATTTTTTACAATGAGCAGTTCTTC.

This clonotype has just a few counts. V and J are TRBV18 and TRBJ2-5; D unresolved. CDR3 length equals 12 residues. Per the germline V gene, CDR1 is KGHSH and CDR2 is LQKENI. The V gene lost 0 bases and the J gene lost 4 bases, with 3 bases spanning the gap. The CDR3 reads CASSPPLETQYF. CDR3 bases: TGTGCCAGCTCACCACCGTTAGAGACCCAGTACTTC.

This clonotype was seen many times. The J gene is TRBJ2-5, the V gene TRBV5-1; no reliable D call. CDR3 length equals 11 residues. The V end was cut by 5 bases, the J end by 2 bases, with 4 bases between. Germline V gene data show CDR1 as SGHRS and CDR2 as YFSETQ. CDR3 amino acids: CASRSQETQYF. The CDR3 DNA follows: TGCGCCAGCAGATCTCAAGAGACCCAGTACTTC.